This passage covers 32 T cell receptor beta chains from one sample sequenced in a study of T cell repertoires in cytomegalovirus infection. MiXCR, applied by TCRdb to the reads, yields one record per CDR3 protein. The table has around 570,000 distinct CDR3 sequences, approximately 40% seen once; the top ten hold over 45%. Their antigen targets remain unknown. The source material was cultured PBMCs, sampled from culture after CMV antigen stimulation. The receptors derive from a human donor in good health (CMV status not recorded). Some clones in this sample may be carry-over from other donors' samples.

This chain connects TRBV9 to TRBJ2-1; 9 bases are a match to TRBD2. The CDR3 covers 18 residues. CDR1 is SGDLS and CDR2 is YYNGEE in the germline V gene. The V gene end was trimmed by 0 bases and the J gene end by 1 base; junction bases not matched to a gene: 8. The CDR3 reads CASSVVSGTSLSYNEQFF. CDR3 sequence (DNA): TGTGCCAGCAGCGTAGTAAGTGGGACTAGCTTATCCTACAATGAGCAGTTCTTC.

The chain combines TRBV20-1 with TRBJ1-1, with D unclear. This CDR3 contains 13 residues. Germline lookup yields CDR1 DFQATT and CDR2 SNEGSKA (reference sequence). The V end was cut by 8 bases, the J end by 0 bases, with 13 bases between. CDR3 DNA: TGCAGTACCCCAAGGGAAATGAACACTGAAGCTTTCTTT. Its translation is CSTPREMNTEAFF.

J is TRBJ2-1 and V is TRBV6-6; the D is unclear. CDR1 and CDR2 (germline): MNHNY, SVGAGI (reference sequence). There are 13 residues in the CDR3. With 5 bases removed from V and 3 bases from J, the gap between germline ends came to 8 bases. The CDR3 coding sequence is TGTGCCAGCAGTGCCGCGTACTACAATGAGCAGTTCTTC. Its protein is CASSAAYYNEQFF.

The CDR3 coding sequence is TGTGCCAGCTCACCCGGGGGACTAGCGGGGAGCCGAAAGCGGGAGACCCAGTACTTC. This gives the protein CASSPGGLAGSRKRETQYF. The chain couples TRBV18 to TRBJ2-5, with 13 bases identical to TRBD2. From germline, CDR1 is KGHSH and CDR2 LQKENI. The ends lost 3 bases at V and 5 bases at J; junction bases unmatched: 15. The CDR3 sequence is 19 residues long.

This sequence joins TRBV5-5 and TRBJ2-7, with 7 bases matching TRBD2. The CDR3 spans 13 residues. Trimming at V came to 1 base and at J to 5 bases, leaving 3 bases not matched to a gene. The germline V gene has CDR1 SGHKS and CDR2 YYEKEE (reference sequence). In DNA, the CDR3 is TGTGCCAGCAGCTTGCGGCTAGCGGACGAGCAGTACTTC. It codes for CASSLRLADEQYF.

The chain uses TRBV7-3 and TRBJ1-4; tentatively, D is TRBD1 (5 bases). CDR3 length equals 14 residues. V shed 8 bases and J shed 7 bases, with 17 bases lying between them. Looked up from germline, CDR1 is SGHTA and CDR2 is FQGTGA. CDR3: CASRSWGETEKLFF. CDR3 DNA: TGTGCCAGCCGCTCTTGGGGGGAGACTGAAAAACTGTTTTTT.

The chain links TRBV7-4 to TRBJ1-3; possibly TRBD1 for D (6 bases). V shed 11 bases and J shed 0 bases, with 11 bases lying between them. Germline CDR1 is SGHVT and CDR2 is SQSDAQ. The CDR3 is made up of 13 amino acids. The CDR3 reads CAGGQNSGNTIYF. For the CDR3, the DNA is TGTGCCGGAGGACAGAACTCTGGAAACACCATATATTTT.

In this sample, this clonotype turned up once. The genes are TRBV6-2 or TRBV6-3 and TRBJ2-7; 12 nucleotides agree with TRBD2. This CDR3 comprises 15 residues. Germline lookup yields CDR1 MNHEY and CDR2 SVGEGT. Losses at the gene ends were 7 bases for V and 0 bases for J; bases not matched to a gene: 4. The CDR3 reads CASTTSGRSSYEQYF. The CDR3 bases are TGTGCCAGCACCACTAGCGGGAGGAGCTCCTACGAGCAGTACTTC.

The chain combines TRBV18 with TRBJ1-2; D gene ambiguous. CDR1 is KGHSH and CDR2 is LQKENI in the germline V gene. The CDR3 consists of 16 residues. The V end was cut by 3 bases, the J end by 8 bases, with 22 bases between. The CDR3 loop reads CASSPTYQRESSGYTF. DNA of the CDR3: TGTGCCAGCTCACCCACATATCAGCGGGAGTCTTCGGGCTACACCTTC. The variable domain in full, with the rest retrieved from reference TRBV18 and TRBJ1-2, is NAGVMQNPRHLVRRRGQEARLRCSPMKGHSHVYWYRQLPEEGLKFMVYLQKENIIDESGMPKERFSAEFPKEGPSILRIQQVVRGDSAAYFCASSPTYQRESSGYTFGSGTRLTVV.

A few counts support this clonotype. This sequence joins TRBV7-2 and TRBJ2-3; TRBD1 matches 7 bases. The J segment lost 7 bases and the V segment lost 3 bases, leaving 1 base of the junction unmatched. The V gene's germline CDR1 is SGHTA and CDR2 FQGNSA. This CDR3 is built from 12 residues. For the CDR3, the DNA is TGTGCCAGCAGCTTCAGGGGGAATACGCAGTATTTT. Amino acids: CASSFRGNTQYF.

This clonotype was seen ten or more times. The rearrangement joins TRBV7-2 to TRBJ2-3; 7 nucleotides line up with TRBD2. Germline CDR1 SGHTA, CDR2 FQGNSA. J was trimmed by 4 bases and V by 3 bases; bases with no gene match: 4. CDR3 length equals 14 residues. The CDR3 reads CASSLLLAPDTQYF. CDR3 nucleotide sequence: TGTGCCAGCAGCTTGCTACTAGCGCCAGATACGCAGTATTTT. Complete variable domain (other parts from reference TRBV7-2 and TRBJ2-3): GAGVSQSPSNKVTEKGKDVELRCDPISGHTALYWYRQSLGQGLEFLIYFQGNSAPDKSGLPSDRFSAERTGGSVSTLTIQRTQQEDSAVYLCASSLLLAPDTQYFGPGTRLTVL.

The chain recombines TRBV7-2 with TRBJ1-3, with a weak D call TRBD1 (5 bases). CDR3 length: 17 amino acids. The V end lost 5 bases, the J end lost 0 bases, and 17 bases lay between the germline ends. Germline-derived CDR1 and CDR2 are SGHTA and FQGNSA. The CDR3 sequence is CASSGQLSLTSGNTIYF. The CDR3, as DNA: TGTGCCAGCAGCGGACAATTGAGCCTTACCTCTGGAAACACCATATATTTT.

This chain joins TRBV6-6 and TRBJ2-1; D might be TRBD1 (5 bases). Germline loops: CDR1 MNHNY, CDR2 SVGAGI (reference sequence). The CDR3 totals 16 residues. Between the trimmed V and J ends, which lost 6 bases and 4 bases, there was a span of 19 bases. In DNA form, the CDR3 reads TGTGCCAGCAGACCCCCCGGCGCAGGGCAGTACAATGAGCAGTTCTTC. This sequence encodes CASRPPGAGQYNEQFF.

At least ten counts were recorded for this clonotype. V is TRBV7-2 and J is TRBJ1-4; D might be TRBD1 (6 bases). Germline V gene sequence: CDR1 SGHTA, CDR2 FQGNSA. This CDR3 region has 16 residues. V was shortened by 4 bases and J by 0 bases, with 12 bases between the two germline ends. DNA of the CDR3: TGTGCCAGCAGCTCGACAGGACCCGCAACTAATGAAAAACTGTTTTTT. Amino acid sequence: CASSSTGPATNEKLFF. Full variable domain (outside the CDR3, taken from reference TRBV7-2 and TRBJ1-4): GAGVSQSPSNKVTEKGKDVELRCDPISGHTALYWYRQSLGQGLEFLIYFQGNSAPDKSGLPSDRFSAERTGGSVSTLTIQRTQQEDSAVYLCASSSTGPATNEKLFFGSGTQLSVL.

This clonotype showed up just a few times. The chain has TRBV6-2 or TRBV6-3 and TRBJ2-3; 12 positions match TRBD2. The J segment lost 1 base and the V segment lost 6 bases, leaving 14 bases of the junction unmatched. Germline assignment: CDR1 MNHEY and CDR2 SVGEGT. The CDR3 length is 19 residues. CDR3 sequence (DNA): TGTGCCAGCAGCCAGAGGACTAGCGGGAAAAGAAGGGGCACAGATACGCAGTATTTT. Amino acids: CASSQRTSGKRRGTDTQYF.

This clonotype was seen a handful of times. The CDR3 DNA sequence: TGTGCCATCAGTGAGTTCCTGGGCCCCGGGACGCAGTATTTT. Its translation: CAISEFLGPGTQYF. The V gene is TRBV10-3, the J gene TRBJ2-3; unclear D gene. V dropped 1 base and J dropped 9 bases, with 14 bases sitting between them. CDR3 size: 14 residues. Germline CDR1 reads ENHRY; CDR2 reads SYGVKD.

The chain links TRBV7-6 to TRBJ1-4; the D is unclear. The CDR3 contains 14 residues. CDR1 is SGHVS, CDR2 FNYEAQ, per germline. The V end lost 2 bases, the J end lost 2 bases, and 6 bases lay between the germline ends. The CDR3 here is CASSLPDTNEKLFF. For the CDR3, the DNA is TGTGCCAGCAGCTTACCAGATACTAATGAAAAACTGTTTTTT.

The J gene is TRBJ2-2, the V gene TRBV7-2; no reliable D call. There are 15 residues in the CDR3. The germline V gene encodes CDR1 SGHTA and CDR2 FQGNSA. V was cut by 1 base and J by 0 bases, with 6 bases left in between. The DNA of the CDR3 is TGTGCCAGCAGCTTAGTTCAGGCGAACACCGGGGAGCTGTTTTTT. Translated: CASSLVQANTGELFF.

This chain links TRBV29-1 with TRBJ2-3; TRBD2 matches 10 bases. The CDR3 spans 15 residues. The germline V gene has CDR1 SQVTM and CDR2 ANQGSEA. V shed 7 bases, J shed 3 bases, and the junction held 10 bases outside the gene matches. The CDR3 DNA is TGCAGCGGTCCCATAGCGGGAGGTAGGACAGATACGCAGTATTTT. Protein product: CSGPIAGGRTDTQYF.

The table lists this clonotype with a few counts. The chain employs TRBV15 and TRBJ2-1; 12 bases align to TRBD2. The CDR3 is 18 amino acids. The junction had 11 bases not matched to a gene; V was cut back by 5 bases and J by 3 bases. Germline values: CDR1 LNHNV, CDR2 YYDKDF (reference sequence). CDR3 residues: CATSQRASGRGVYNEQFF. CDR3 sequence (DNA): TGTGCCACCAGCCAAAGGGCTAGCGGGAGGGGGGTCTACAATGAGCAGTTCTTC.

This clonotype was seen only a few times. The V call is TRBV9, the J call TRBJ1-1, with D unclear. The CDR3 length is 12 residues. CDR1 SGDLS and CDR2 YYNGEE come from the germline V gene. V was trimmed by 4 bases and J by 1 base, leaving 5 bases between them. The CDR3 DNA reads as TGTGCCAGCAGCCCAACGAACACTGAAGCTTTCTTT. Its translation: CASSPTNTEAFF.

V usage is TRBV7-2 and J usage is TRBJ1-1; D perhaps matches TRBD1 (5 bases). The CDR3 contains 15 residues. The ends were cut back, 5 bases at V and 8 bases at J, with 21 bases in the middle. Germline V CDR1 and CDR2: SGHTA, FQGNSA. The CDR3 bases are TGTGCCAGCAGCCCAAGTCCCGGGACCCCTAGGGAAGCTTTCTTT. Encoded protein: CASSPSPGTPREAFF.

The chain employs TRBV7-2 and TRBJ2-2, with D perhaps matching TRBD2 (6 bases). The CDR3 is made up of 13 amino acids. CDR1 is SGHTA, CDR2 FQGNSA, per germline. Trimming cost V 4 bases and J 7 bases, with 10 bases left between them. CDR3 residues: CASSSTRIGELFF. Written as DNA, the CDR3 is TGTGCCAGCAGCTCGACTAGGATCGGGGAGCTGTTTTTT.

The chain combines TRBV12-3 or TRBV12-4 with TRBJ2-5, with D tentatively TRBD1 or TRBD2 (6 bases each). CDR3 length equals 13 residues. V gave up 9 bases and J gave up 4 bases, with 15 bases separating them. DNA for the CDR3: TGTGCCAGTCGGGGGCCCCAGGGAGAGACCCAGTACTTC. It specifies CASRGPQGETQYF.

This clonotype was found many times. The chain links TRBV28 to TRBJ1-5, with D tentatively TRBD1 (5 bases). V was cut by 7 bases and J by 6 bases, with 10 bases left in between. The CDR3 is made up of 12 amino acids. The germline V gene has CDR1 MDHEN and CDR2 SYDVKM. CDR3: CASTGFGQPQHF. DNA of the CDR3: TGTGCCAGCACAGGGTTTGGTCAGCCCCAGCATTTT. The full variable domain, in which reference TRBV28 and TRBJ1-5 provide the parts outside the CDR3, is DVKVTQSSRYLVKRTGEKVFLECVQDMDHENMFWYRQDPGLGLRLIYFSYDVKMKEKGDIPEGYSVSREKKERFSLILESASTNQTSMYLCASTGFGQPQHFGDGTRLSIL.

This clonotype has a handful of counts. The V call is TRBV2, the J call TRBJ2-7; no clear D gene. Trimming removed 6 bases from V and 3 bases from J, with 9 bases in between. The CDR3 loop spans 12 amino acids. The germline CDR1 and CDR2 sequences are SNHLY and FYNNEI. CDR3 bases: TGTGCCAGCAGCGAGACTGACTACGAGCAGTACTTC. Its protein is CASSETDYEQYF.

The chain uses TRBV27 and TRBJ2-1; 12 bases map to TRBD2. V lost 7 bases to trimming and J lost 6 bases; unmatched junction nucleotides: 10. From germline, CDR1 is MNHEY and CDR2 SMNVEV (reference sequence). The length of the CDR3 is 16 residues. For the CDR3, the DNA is TGTGCCAGCATCCCCCTCGGGACTAGCGGGTCCAATGAGCAGTTCTTC. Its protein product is CASIPLGTSGSNEQFF.

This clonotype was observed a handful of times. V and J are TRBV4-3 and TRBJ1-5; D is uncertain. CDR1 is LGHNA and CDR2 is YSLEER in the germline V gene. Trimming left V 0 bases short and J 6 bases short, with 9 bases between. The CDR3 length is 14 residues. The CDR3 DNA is TGCGCCAGCAGCCAAGACGGCCGGGGTCAGCCCCAGCATTTT. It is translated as CASSQDGRGQPQHF.

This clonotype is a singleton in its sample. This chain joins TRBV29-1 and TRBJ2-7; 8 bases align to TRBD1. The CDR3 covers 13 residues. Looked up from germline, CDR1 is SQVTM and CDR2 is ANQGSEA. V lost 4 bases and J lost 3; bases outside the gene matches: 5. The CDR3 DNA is TGCAGCGTTGGTCGACAGGGGAACTACGAGCAGTACTTC. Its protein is CSVGRQGNYEQYF.

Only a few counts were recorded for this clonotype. The chain's CDR3 is CASSYSMETSGRGSTDTQYF. CDR3 nucleotide sequence: TGTGCCAGCAGTTACTCAATGGAGACTAGCGGGAGGGGGAGCACAGATACGCAGTATTTT. V gene TRBV6-2 or TRBV6-3 combines with J gene TRBJ2-3; 14 bases map to TRBD2. Germline V lookup: CDR1 MNHEY, CDR2 SVGEGT. The length of the CDR3 is 20 residues. The V gene end was trimmed by 0 bases and the J gene end by 0 bases; junction bases not matched to a gene: 8.

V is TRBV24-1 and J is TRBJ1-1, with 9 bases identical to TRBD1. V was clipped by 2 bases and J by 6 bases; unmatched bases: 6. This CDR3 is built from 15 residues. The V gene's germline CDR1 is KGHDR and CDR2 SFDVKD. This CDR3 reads CATSDSRTGESEAFF. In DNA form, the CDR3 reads TGTGCCACCAGTGATTCCCGGACAGGGGAATCTGAAGCTTTCTTT.

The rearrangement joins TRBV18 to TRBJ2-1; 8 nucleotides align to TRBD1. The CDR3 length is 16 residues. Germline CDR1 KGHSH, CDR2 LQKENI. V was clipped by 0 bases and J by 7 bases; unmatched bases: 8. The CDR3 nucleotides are TGTGCCAGCTCACCACCGCAAGGAACAGGGGGGAATGAGCAGTTCTTC. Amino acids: CASSPPQGTGGNEQFF.